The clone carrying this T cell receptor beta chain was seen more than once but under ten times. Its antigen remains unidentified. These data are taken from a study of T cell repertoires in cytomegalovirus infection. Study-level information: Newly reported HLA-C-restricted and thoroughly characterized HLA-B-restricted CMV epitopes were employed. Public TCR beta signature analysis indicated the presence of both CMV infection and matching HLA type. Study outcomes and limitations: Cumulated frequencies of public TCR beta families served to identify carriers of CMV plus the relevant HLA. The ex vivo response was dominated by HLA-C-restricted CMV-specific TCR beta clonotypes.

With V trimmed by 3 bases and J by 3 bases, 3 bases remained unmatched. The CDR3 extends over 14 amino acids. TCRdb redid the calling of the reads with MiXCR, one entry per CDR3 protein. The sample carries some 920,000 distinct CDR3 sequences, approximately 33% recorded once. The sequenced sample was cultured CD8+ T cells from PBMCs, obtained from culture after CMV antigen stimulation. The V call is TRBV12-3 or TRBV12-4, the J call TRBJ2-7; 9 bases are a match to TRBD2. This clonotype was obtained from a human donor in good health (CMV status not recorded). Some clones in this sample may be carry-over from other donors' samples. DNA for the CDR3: TGTGCCAGCAGTTTGGGACTAGCCCTCTACGAGCAGTACTTC. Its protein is CASSLGLALYEQYF.